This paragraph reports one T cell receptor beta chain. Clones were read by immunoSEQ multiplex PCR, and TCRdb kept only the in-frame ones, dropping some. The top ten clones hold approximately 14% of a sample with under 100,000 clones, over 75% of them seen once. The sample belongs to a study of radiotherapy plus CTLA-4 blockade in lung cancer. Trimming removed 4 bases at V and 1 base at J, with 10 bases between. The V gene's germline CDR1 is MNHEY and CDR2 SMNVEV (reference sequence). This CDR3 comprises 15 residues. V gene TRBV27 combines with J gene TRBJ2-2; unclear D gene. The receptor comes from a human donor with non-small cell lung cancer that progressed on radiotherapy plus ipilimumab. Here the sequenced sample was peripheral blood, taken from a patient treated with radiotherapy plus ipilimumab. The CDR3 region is CASSSRAENTGELFF. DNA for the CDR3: TGTGCCAGCAGTTCAAGGGCGGAGAACACCGGGGAGCTGTTTTTT.